This TCR beta chain is drawn from a study of blood T cell repertoires in COVID-19. Sequenced by immunoSEQ multiplex PCR; TCRdb stores in-frame clones only, minus some. The sample lists some 400,000 clones, about 87% seen once, with 2.5% to 3.5% in the top ten. Germline V gives CDR1 SGHNT, CDR2 YYREEE (reference sequence). The CDR3 contains 16 residues. V lost 1 base and J 4 bases, leaving 14 bases between the germline ends. This chain uses TRBV5-4 with TRBJ2-2; no definite D call. The specimen sequenced was peripheral blood. The origin of this receptor is a human donor in a cohort sampled during active COVID-19. The CDR3 DNA reads TGTGCCAGCAGCTTGTTCCGGGTTCGCGGCACCGGGGAGCTGTTTTTT. Encoded protein: CASSLFRVRGTGELFF.